A selection of T cell receptor beta chains follows, all from one sample in a study of OX40 agonist ivuxolimab in advanced cancers. Assay: immunoSEQ multiplex PCR; the TCRdb copy retains only in-frame clones and omits some. The sample contains more than 45,000 clones, approximately 91% of which appear only once. This material consisted of CD4+ or CD8+ T cells sorted from blood, taken in a trial of the OX40 agonist ivuxolimab. The receptors were gathered from an adult with an advanced solid tumor such as melanoma, head and neck, liver or kidney cancer. CDR3s include the opening cysteine and the closing phenylalanine or tryptophan. Fields, in order: clone size, D gene, J gene, V gene, CDR3 protein, CDR3 DNA. A D gene is named only where the DNA matches it firmly. A row's size may be missing; if present it is once, few, many or a size class.

size: .
D: TRBD2
J: TRBJ2-7
V: TRBV4-2
CDR3: CASSQDVLAGAHEQYF
DNA: TGTGCCAGCAGCCAAGATGTACTAGCGGGAGCCCACGAGCAGTACTTC

size: .
D: .
J: TRBJ2-5
V: TRBV4-3
CDR3: CASSQGSQETQYF
DNA: TGCGCCAGCAGCCAAGGGAGTCAAGAGACCCAGTACTTC

size: once
D: .
J: TRBJ2-3
V: TRBV7-6
CDR3: CASSPDELRTDTQYF
DNA: TGTGCCAGCAGCCCGGACGAGCTTCGCACAGATACGCAGTATTTT

size: .
D: .
J: TRBJ2-3
V: TRBV6-1
CDR3: CASSPTGATQYF
DNA: TGTGCCAGCAGTCCGACGGGGGCTACGCAGTATTTT

size: .
D: TRBD2
J: TRBJ2-5
V: TRBV11-1
CDR3: CASSPGLALNEETQYF
DNA: TGTGCCAGCAGCCCAGGACTAGCCCTAAACGAAGAGACCCAGTACTTC

size: .
D: TRBD2
J: TRBJ2-3
V: TRBV6-6
CDR3: CASSGLAGHGADTQYF
DNA: TGTGCCAGCAGTGGACTAGCGGGCCATGGCGCAGATACGCAGTATTTT

size: once
D: TRBD2
J: TRBJ2-7
V: TRBV9
CDR3: CASSVASSGSYEQYF
DNA: TGTGCCAGCAGCGTAGCTTCTAGCGGGAGTTACGAGCAGTACTTC

size: .
D: .
J: TRBJ2-5
V: TRBV6-5
CDR3: CASSYGPRVTQYF
DNA: TGTGCCAGCAGTTACGGCCCAAGGGTGACCCAGTACTTC

size: .
D: .
J: TRBJ2-7
V: TRBV5-6
CDR3: CASSLARSYEQYF
DNA: TGTGCCAGCAGCTTGGCACGTTCCTACGAGCAGTACTTC

size: .
D: TRBD1
J: TRBJ1-5
V: TRBV7-4
CDR3: CASSLKTTSGTGFRQPQHF
DNA: TGTGCCAGCAGCTTAAAAACGACCTCCGGGACAGGGTTTCGTCAGCCCCAGCATTTT

size: once
D: .
J: TRBJ2-7
V: TRBV4-2
CDR3: CASSQGGSYEQYF
DNA: TGTGCCAGCAGCCAAGGTGGCAGCTACGAGCAGTACTTC

size: .
D: .
J: TRBJ2-7
V: TRBV28
CDR3: CASSDPHITEKQYF
DNA: TGTGCCAGCAGCGACCCCCATATCACGGAGAAGCAGTACTTC

size: .
D: TRBD1
J: TRBJ2-7
V: TRBV6-5
CDR3: CASSYSSDRGFYEQYF
DNA: TGTGCCAGCAGTTACTCCAGTGACAGGGGATTTTACGAGCAGTACTTC

size: few
D: .
J: TRBJ2-1
V: TRBV18
CDR3: CASSPDSWRNEQFF
DNA: TGTGCCAGCTCACCAGACTCGTGGCGCAATGAGCAGTTCTTC